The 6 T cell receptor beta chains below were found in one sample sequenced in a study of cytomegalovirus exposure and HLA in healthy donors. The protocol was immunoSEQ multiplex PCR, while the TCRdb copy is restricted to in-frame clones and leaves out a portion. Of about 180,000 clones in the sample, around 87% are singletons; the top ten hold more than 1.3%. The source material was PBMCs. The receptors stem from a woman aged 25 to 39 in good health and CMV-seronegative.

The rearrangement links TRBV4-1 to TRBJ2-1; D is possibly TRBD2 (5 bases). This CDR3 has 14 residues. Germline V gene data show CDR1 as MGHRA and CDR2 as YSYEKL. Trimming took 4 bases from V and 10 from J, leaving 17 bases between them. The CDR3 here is CASSLLHVSGEQFF. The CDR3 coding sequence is TGCGCCAGCAGCCTCCTCCACGTCTCGGGGGAGCAGTTCTTC.

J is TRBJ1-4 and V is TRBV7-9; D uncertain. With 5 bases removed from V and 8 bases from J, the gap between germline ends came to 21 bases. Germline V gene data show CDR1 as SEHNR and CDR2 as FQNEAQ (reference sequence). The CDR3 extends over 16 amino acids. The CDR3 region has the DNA TGTGCCAGCAGCCAACCTAAACAAAACACGGGAGAAAAACTGTTTTTT. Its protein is CASSQPKQNTGEKLFF. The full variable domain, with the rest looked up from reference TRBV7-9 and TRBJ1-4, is DTGVSQNPRHKITKRGQNVTFRCDPISEHNRLYWYRQTLGQGPEFLTYFQNEAQLEKSRLLSDRFSAERPKGSFSTLEIQRTEQGDSAMYLCASSQPKQNTGEKLFFGSGTQLSVL.

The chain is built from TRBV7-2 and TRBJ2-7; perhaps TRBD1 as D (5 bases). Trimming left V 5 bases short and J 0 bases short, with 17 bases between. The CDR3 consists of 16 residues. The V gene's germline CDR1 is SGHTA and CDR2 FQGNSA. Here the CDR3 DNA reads TGTGCCAGCAGCCCAGACCTCACGACAGTCTCCTACGAGCAGTACTTC. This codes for CASSPDLTTVSYEQYF. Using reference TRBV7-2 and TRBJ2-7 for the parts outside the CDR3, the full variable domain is GAGVSQSPSNKVTEKGKDVELRCDPISGHTALYWYRQSLGQGLEFLIYFQGNSAPDKSGLPSDRFSAERTGGSVSTLTIQRTQQEDSAVYLCASSPDLTTVSYEQYFGPGTRLTVT.

This CDR3 reads CASSPGTEAFF. For the CDR3, the DNA is TGTGCCAGCAGCCCCGGGACTGAAGCTTTCTTT. V gene TRBV7-6 combines with J gene TRBJ1-1; D is ambiguous. The CDR3 length is 11 residues. V was shortened by 5 bases and J by 5 bases, with 6 bases between the two germline ends. Germline CDR1 is SGHVS and CDR2 is FNYEAQ.

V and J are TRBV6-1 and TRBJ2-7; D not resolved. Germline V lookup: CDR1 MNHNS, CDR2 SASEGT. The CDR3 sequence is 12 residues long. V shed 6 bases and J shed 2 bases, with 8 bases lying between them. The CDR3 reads CASRSPAYEQYF. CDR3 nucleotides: TGTGCCAGCAGATCTCCGGCCTACGAGCAGTACTTC.

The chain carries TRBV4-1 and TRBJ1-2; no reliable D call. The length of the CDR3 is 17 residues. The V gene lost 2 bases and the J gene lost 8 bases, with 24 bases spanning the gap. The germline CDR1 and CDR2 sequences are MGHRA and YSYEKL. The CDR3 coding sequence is TGCGCCAGCAGCCAACCTACCGAGCGTGGCTCCGCGAGGGGCTACACCTTC. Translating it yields CASSQPTERGSARGYTF.